Here is one TCR beta chain with its context. Use of 60 Vbeta and 13 Jbeta primers characterized the PCR. TCRdb's copy holds only in-frame clones and misses some; the assay was immunoSEQ multiplex PCR. The table includes under 200,000 clones, 65% to 90% detected once. Trimming removed 0 bases from V and 5 bases from J, with 11 bases in between. Germline V CDR1 and CDR2: SGHAT, FQNNGV. The CDR3 consists of 14 residues. The sample is drawn from a study of cytomegalovirus exposure and HLA in healthy donors. The clonotype was recovered from a human donor in good health. The V call is TRBV11-2, the J call TRBJ2-7; a weak D match, TRBD1 (5 bases). The sample consisted of PBMCs. CDR3 in amino acids: CASSLDRQSHEQYF. CDR3 nucleotide sequence: TGTGCCAGCAGCTTAGATAGACAGAGCCACGAGCAGTACTTC.